One and the same sample provided the 15 T cell receptor beta chains below, sequenced in a study of blood T cell repertoires in COVID-19. Only in-frame clones appear in the TCRdb table, and some are missing; sequencing was by immunoSEQ multiplex PCR. The table lists 100,000 to 150,000 clones, more than 70% of them singletons. Sequencing used peripheral blood. These receptor sequences come from a man aged 45-65 years with acute or convalescent COVID-19.

The V gene is TRBV28, the J gene TRBJ1-5; 7 positions match TRBD1. Germline values: CDR1 MDHEN, CDR2 SYDVKM. The CDR3 sequence is 16 residues long. With 5 bases clipped from V and 2 bases from J, the junction kept 9 bases outside the gene matches. The CDR3 DNA follows: TGTGCCAGCAGTACTCGGACAGGATCGGGCAATCAGCCCCAGCATTTT. Its protein product is CASSTRTGSGNQPQHF. The whole variable domain, remainder taken from reference TRBV28 and TRBJ1-5, is DVKVTQSSRYLVKRTGEKVFLECVQDMDHENMFWYRQDPGLGLRLIYFSYDVKMKEKGDIPEGYSVSREKKERFSLILESASTNQTSMYLCASSTRTGSGNQPQHFGDGTRLSIL.

J is TRBJ2-4 and V is TRBV6-6, with 11 bases aligning to TRBD2. V shed 2 bases and J 9 bases; nucleotides not matched to a gene: 9. The germline CDR1 and CDR2 sequences are MNHNY and SVGAGI (reference sequence). This CDR3 spans 16 amino acids. The CDR3 loop reads CASSYEASGGLSIQYF. Written as DNA, the CDR3 is TGTGCCAGCAGTTACGAAGCTAGCGGGGGGCTCTCCATTCAGTACTTC.

The chain couples TRBV29-1 to TRBJ2-1, with 8 bases that match TRBD1. Trimming removed 6 bases from V and 9 bases from J; junction bases left unmatched: 4. The germline CDR1 and CDR2 sequences are SQVTM and ANQGSEA. The CDR3 is 11 amino acids. The CDR3 nucleotides are TGCAGCGTAGACAGGGGAATTGAGCAGTTCTTC. This gives the protein CSVDRGIEQFF.

The V gene is TRBV7-3, the J gene TRBJ1-2; unclear D gene. The V end lost 0 bases, the J end lost 6 bases, and 14 bases lay between the germline ends. The CDR3 is 15 amino acids. Germline V gene lookup returns CDR1 SGHTA and CDR2 FQGTGA. CDR3 residues: CASSLTPPGMDGYTF. The CDR3 nucleotides read TGTGCCAGCAGCTTAACCCCGCCAGGAATGGATGGCTACACCTTC. The full variable domain, its missing parts supplied by reference TRBV7-3 and TRBJ1-2, is GAGVSQTPSNKVTEKGKYVELRCDPISGHTALYWYRQSLGQGPEFLIYFQGTGAADDSGLPNDRFFAVRPEGSVSTLKIQRTERGDSAVYLCASSLTPPGMDGYTFGSGTRLTVV.

The V and J genes are TRBV5-1 and TRBJ1-4; 11 bases are shared with TRBD1. Unmatched junction bases numbered 6, after V lost 4 bases and J lost 4 bases. This CDR3 is 16 amino acids long. Per the germline V gene, CDR1 is SGHRS and CDR2 is YFSETQ. This CDR3 is CASSRGQGDGNEKLFF. The CDR3 DNA is TGCGCCAGCAGCCGGGGACAGGGGGACGGTAATGAAAAACTGTTTTTT. The whole variable domain, remainder taken from reference TRBV5-1 and TRBJ1-4, is KAGVTQTPRYLIKTRGQQVTLSCSPISGHRSVSWYQQTPGQGLQFLFEYFSETQRNKGNFPGRFSGRQFSNSRSEMNVSTLELGDSALYLCASSRGQGDGNEKLFFGSGTQLSVL.

The genes are TRBV28 and TRBJ1-2; tentatively, D is TRBD1 (5 bases). V was pared by 6 bases and J by 13 bases, with 18 bases between. The CDR3 runs 12 residues. Per germline, CDR1 MDHEN and CDR2 SYDVKM. The CDR3 reads CASSLAGTYGTF. CDR3 bases: TGTGCCAGCAGCCTAGCCGGGACTTACGGCACCTTC.

The chain links TRBV29-1 to TRBJ1-4; TRBD1 might be the D (5 bases). V was pared by 3 bases and J by 8 bases, with 16 bases between. CDR1 and CDR2 (germline): SQVTM, ANQGSEA. This CDR3 is built from 14 residues. The CDR3 sequence: CSVEVEGVREKLFF. Here the CDR3 DNA reads TGCAGCGTTGAGGTAGAAGGGGTCCGGGAAAAACTGTTTTTT.

The chain couples TRBV18 to TRBJ1-1, with D possibly TRBD1 on 5 matching bases. V lost 4 bases and J 0 bases, leaving 6 bases between the germline ends. Germline V gives CDR1 KGHSH, CDR2 LQKENI. The CDR3 has 13 residues. CDR3: CASSQGMNTEAFF. Here the CDR3 DNA reads TGTGCCAGCTCACAGGGGATGAACACTGAAGCTTTCTTT.

The chain carries TRBV7-2 and TRBJ2-3, with D possibly matching TRBD2 (5 bases). V lost 5 bases and J 10 bases, leaving 13 bases between the germline ends. Germline CDR1 and CDR2: SGHTA and FQGNSA. The CDR3 sequence is 12 residues long. CDR3 residues: CASSPAARAQYF. CDR3 nucleotides: TGTGCCAGCAGCCCAGCGGCCCGGGCGCAGTATTTT.

The chain is built from TRBV30 and TRBJ1-1; no firm D call. CDR1 and CDR2 from the germline V gene are GTSNPN and SVGIG (reference sequence). Trimming shortened V by 3 bases and J by 3 bases, and 8 bases separated the two germline ends. The length of the CDR3 is 12 residues. The CDR3 DNA sequence: TGTGCCTGGAGGCAAGAGGACACTGAAGCTTTCTTT. Protein product: CAWRQEDTEAFF.

The chain uses TRBV6-5 and TRBJ1-2; 7 bases are a match to TRBD1. V shed 6 bases, J shed 4 bases, and the junction held 8 bases outside the gene matches. The CDR3 has 14 residues. The V gene's germline CDR1 is MNHEY and CDR2 SVGAGI. In DNA, the CDR3 is TGTGCCAGCAGATCCGGGACAGTCTTCTATGGCTACACCTTC. Translating gives CASRSGTVFYGYTF.

In its sample, this clone was seen once. The chain recombines TRBV3-1 (or the pseudogene TRBV3-2) with TRBJ1-4, with 11 positions matching TRBD1. The CDR3 is made up of 15 amino acids. V dropped 4 bases and J dropped 8; count of bases not matched to a gene: 6. Per the germline V gene, CDR1 is LGHDT and CDR2 is YNNKEL (reference sequence). CDR3 DNA sequence: TGTGCCAGCAGCCCCTGGGACAGGGGGAAGGAAAAACTGTTTTTT. Encoded protein: CASSPWDRGKEKLFF.

The chain combines TRBV4-1 with TRBJ1-1; possible D gene TRBD1, 6 bases. Germline values: CDR1 MGHRA, CDR2 YSYEKL. The CDR3 is made up of 15 amino acids. Trimming left V 3 bases short and J 2 bases short, with 13 bases between. The CDR3 bases are TGCGCCAGCAGCCATCGCGGACAGCTAAACACTGAAGCTTTCTTT. Amino acids: CASSHRGQLNTEAFF.

The rearrangement joins TRBV30 to TRBJ2-5, with a possible D match to TRBD1 (5 bases). V dropped 2 bases and J dropped 4 bases, with 8 bases sitting between them. There are 12 residues in the CDR3. CDR1 and CDR2 from the germline V gene are GTSNPN and SVGIG (reference sequence). The CDR3 DNA sequence: TGTGCCTGGAGTAAGGGGCGAGAGACCCAGTACTTC. This gives the protein CAWSKGRETQYF.

The genes are TRBV28 and TRBJ2-4; possible D gene TRBD2, 6 bases. The germline CDR1 and CDR2 sequences are MDHEN and SYDVKM. V lost 7 bases, J lost 4 bases, and 14 bases lay in between. The CDR3 is 14 amino acids. CDR3 sequence reads: CASTLANRKNIQYF. CDR3 nucleotides: TGTGCCAGCACCCTAGCGAATCGAAAAAACATTCAGTACTTC.